This T cell receptor beta chain originates from a study of response to subunit inactivated influenza vaccine. Overall study results and limits: New T cells are recruited in small numbers by each seasonal influenza vaccination, according to the authors' suggestion.

The sample holds a few counts of this clonotype. Its target is not known. V was cut by 8 bases and J by 0 bases, with 11 bases left in between. Germline assignment: CDR1 SGHAT and CDR2 FQNNGV. CDR3 length: 13 residues. TCRdb reanalysed the RT-PCR reads using MiXCR and keeps one entry per CDR3 protein. The data contain 450,000 to 700,000 distinct CDR3 sequences, about 14% of them singletons. This receptor was taken from a man aged 45-65 years who received an inactivated influenza vaccine. The specimen comprised PBMCs from blood, sampled roughly 12 days after vaccination. The V gene is TRBV11-2, the J gene TRBJ2-7; a weak D match, TRBD1 (5 bases). DNA of the CDR3: TGTGCCAGCGGGGCTGGAACCTCCTACGAGCAGTACTTC. Residues: CASGAGTSYEQYF.